One sample yielded the 10 T cell receptor beta chains listed below, sequenced in a study of blood T cell repertoires in COVID-19. The repertoire was sequenced with immunoSEQ multiplex PCR; TCRdb's copy has only in-frame clones and lacks some. Of approximately 280,000 clones listed, approximately 83% are singletons. Sequencing input: peripheral blood. These receptor sequences come from a woman under 40 who had recovered from COVID-19.

V is TRBV12-3 or TRBV12-4 and J is TRBJ1-2, with D maybe TRBD1 (5 bases). Trimming removed 6 bases from V and 4 bases from J, with 12 bases in between. The CDR3 loop spans 13 amino acids. CDR3 DNA: TGTGCCAGCAGCCCAATGACAGCCTATGGCTACACCTTC. It specifies CASSPMTAYGYTF.

V and J are TRBV9 and TRBJ1-2, with D possibly being TRBD1 (6 bases). The germline V and J ends were trimmed by 4 bases and 4 bases, with 8 bases remaining between them. The length of the CDR3 is 12 residues. In germline, CDR1 is SGDLS, CDR2 YYNGEE. Here the CDR3 DNA reads TGTGCCAGCAGCTTACAGGGCTATGGCTACACCTTC. Amino acids: CASSLQGYGYTF.

V usage is TRBV19 and J usage is TRBJ2-7, with 10 positions matching TRBD1. From germline, CDR1 is LNHDA and CDR2 SQIVND (reference sequence). V lost 5 bases and J lost 2; bases outside the gene matches: 3. This CDR3 is built from 14 residues. CDR3 in amino acids: CASSGGQGTYEQYF. CDR3 nucleotides: TGTGCCAGTAGTGGGGGACAGGGGACCTACGAGCAGTACTTC.

The CDR3 coding sequence is TGTGCCAGCAAACCGGGACAGCTAAACACTGAAGCTTTCTTT. It is translated as CASKPGQLNTEAFF. The rearrangement joins TRBV28 to TRBJ1-1, with 7 bases identical to TRBD1. The CDR3 is 14 residues long. V lost 7 bases and J lost 2; bases outside the gene matches: 7. Germline CDR1 reads MDHEN; CDR2 reads SYDVKM.

The genes are TRBV11-3 and TRBJ2-2; D is uncertain. The V gene's germline CDR1 is SGHNT and CDR2 YENEEA. The CDR3 extends over 13 amino acids. V dropped 1 base and J dropped 6 bases, with 6 bases sitting between them. CDR3 residues: CASSLAGPGELFF. In DNA form, the CDR3 reads TGTGCCAGCAGCTTAGCCGGTCCCGGGGAGCTGTTTTTT.

The chain links TRBV7-9 to TRBJ1-2, with 7 positions matching TRBD1. The germline gives CDR1 SEHNR, CDR2 FQNEAQ (reference sequence). V shed 2 bases, J shed 2 bases, and the junction held 11 bases outside the gene matches. The CDR3 runs 17 residues. This CDR3 reads CASSLTGTERLNYGYTF. The CDR3 coding sequence is TGTGCCAGCAGCTTAACCGGGACAGAACGTCTGAACTATGGCTACACCTTC.

This clone was picked up one time. V and J are TRBV7-9 and TRBJ2-1; 12 bases fit TRBD2. Germline lookup yields CDR1 SEHNR and CDR2 FQNEAQ (reference sequence). This CDR3 spans 17 amino acids. The junction had 5 bases not matched to a gene; V was cut back by 2 bases and J by 3 bases. The CDR3, as DNA: TGTGCCAGCAGCTTATCTAGCGGGGGGGCCTTCTACAATGAGCAGTTCTTC. It translates to CASSLSSGGAFYNEQFF.

The chain is built from TRBV10-3 and TRBJ2-1; 7 nucleotides agree with TRBD1. CDR1 and CDR2 (germline): ENHRY, SYGVKD. The trim removed 8 bases at V and 2 bases at J, leaving 9 bases unmatched. This CDR3 spans 15 amino acids. The DNA of the CDR3 is TGTGCCATCCCTCCCGACAGGGACCCCTACAATGAGCAGTTCTTC. It encodes CAIPPDRDPYNEQFF.

The chain uses TRBV7-9 and TRBJ2-2; D gene unclear. Looked up from germline, CDR1 is SEHNR and CDR2 is FQNEAQ (reference sequence). The CDR3 spans 14 residues. V lost 2 bases to trimming and J lost 4 bases, with 8 bases between them. CDR3 in amino acids: CASSLREFTGELFF. The CDR3 DNA reads as TGTGCCAGCAGCTTAAGAGAATTCACCGGGGAGCTGTTTTTT. The whole variable domain, filled in from reference TRBV7-9 and TRBJ2-2, reads DTGVSQNPRHKITKRGQNVTFRCDPISEHNRLYWYRQTLGQGPEFLTYFQNEAQLEKSRLLSDRFSAERPKGSFSTLEIQRTEQGDSAMYLCASSLREFTGELFFGEGSRLTVL.

V and J are TRBV11-2 and TRBJ2-4; 8 bases align to TRBD1. The CDR3 consists of 15 residues. Germline loops: CDR1 SGHAT, CDR2 FQNNGV. J lost 9 bases, V lost 7 bases, and 14 bases had no gene match. The CDR3 DNA is TGTGCCAGCACCGATTTAGGGACAGGAGACGGCATTCAGTACTTC. It codes for CASTDLGTGDGIQYF. Looking up the rest from reference TRBV11-2 and TRBJ2-4 gives the full variable domain: EAGVAQSPRYKIIEKRQSVAFWCNPISGHATLYWYQQILGQGPKLLIQFQNNGVVDDSQLPKDRFSAERLKGVDSTLKIQPAKLEDSAVYLCASTDLGTGDGIQYFGAGTRLSVL.